This is a list of T cell receptor beta chains from one sample in a study of cytomegalovirus exposure and HLA in healthy donors. Clones were sequenced by immunoSEQ multiplex PCR, and TCRdb holds only the in-frame ones, with some missing. This table holds about 120,000 clones, roughly 65% found once. Source material: PBMCs. The receptor set was obtained from a man aged 35 to 55 in good health and CMV-seropositive. CDR3s include the opening cysteine and the closing phenylalanine or tryptophan. The D gene is left open where the match is weak. Expanded clones get a size class; other rows say once, few or many, or leave the size out.

D | size | J | V | DNA | CDR3
TRBD1 | few | TRBJ1-2 | TRBV27 | TGTGCCAGCAGTACTACAGGGGGCCCCGCTAACTATGGCTACACCTTC | CASSTTGGPANYGYTF
- | - | TRBJ1-2 | TRBV30 | TGTGCCCTAGCGCTGGGCAACTATGGCTACACCTTC | CALALGNYGYTF
- | - | TRBJ2-3 | TRBV28 | TGTGCCAGCAACACCGCCTTCACAGATACGCAGTATTTT | CASNTAFTDTQYF
- | - | TRBJ2-2 | TRBV19 | TGTGCCCTGGAGACAGATAACACCGGGGAGCTGTTTTTT | CALETDNTGELFF
TRBD2 | - | TRBJ2-1 | TRBV11-2 | TGTGCCAGCAGCTTAGCTAGCGGGAGACCCTACAATGAGCAGTTCTTC | CASSLASGRPYNEQFF
TRBD2 | - | TRBJ2-3 | TRBV7-3 | TGTGCCAGCAGTCAGACTAGCGGGGGTATCACAGATACGCAGTATTTT | CASSQTSGGITDTQYF
TRBD2 | - | TRBJ2-5 | TRBV4-1 | TGCGCCAGCAGCCATGGTAGGGCGGGAGGGGGGGAGACCCAGTACTTC | CASSHGRAGGGETQYF
- | few | TRBJ1-2 | TRBV29-1 | TGCAGCGTGGAGTCGCAGAACTATGGCTACACCTTC | CSVESQNYGYTF
- | - | TRBJ1-1 | TRBV15 | TGTGCCACCAGCAGAGCCGGGTTGAACACTGAAGCTTTCTTT | CATSRAGLNTEAFF
- | - | TRBJ1-1 | TRBV7-8 | TGTGCCAGCAGCTCCTGGGGGGGGGACACTGAAGCTTTCTTT | CASSSWGGDTEAFF